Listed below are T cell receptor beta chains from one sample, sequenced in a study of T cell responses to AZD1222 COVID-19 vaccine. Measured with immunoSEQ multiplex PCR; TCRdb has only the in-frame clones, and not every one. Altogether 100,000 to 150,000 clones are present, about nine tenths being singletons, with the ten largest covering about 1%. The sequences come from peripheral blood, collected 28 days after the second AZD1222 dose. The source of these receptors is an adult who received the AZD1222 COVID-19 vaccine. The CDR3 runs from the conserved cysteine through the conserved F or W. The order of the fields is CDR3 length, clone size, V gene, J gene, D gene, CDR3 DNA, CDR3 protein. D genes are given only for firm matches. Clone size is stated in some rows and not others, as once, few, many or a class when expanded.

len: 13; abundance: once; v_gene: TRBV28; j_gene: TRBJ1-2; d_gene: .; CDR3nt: TGTGCCAGCAGTTTAATCCCTAACTATGGCTACACCTTC; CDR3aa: CASSLIPNYGYTF
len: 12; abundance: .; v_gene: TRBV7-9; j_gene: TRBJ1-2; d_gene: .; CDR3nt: TGTGCCAGCAGCTTATCAGGGGATGGCTACACCTTC; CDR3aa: CASSLSGDGYTF
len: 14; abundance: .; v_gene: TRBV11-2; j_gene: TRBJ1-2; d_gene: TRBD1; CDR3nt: TGTGCCAGCAGCCGGGACAGGTCCAAATATGGCTACACCTTC; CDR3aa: CASSRDRSKYGYTF
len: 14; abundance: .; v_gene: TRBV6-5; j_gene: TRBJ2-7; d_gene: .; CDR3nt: TGTGCCAGCAGGCAGGGGGGAGGAGGTTCCGAGCAGTACTTC; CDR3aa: CASRQGGGGSEQYF
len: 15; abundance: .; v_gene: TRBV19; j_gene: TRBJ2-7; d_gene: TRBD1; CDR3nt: TGTGCCAGTAGTGGGACAGGGAAAAGCTCCTACGAGCAGTACTTC; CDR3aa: CASSGTGKSSYEQYF
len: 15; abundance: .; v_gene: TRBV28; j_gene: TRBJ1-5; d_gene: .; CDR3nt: TGTGCCAGCAGTTTAACGGGGTTTGGTAATCAGCCCCAGCATTTT; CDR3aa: CASSLTGFGNQPQHF
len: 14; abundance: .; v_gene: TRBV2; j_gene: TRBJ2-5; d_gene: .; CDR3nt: TGTGCCAGCAGCACCCGACAGTACCAAGAGACCCAGTACTTC; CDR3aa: CASSTRQYQETQYF
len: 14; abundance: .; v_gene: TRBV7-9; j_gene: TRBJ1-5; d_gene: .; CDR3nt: TGTGCCAGCAGCTTAATCGGTAGCAATCAGCCCCAGCATTTT; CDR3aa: CASSLIGSNQPQHF
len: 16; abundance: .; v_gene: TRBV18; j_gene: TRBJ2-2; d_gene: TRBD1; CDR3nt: TGTGCCAGCTCACTCGGACAGGCGCAAAACACCGGGGAGCTGTTTTTT; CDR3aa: CASSLGQAQNTGELFF
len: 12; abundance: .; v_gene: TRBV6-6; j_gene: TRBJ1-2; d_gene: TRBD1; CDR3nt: TGTGCCAGCAGTTATGACAGGGTGGGCTACACCTTC; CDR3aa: CASSYDRVGYTF